The clone carrying this T cell receptor beta chain was picked up one time. This entry is derived from a study of cytomegalovirus exposure and HLA in healthy donors. The donors belonged to the roughly 110-subject validation cohort, separate from the roughly 710-subject first cohort. The CDR3 extends over 14 amino acids. Per germline, CDR1 SGHKS and CDR2 YYEKEE (reference sequence). V was clipped by 1 base and J by 1 base, with 8 bases between them. Method: immunoSEQ multiplex PCR; TCRdb's copy keeps in-frame clones and lacks some. The table records over 100,000 clones, 89% of them present only once. Input material: PBMCs. This chain joins TRBV5-5 and TRBJ2-5; D is possibly TRBD1 (5 bases). The receptor was isolated from a man aged 25-45 years in good health and CMV-seronegative. This CDR3 is CASSLWGFQETQYF. The CDR3, as DNA: TGTGCCAGCAGCTTGTGGGGCTTCCAAGAGACCCAGTACTTC. Full variable domain (remainder filled in from reference TRBV5-5 and TRBJ2-5): DAGVTQSPTHLIKTRGQQVTLRCSPISGHKSVSWYQQVLGQGPQFIFQYYEKEERGRGNFPDRFSARQFPNYSSELNVNALLLGDSALYLCASSLWGFQETQYFGPGTRLLVL.